This T cell receptor (beta chain) was sequenced for a study of T-cell memory formation after mild COVID-19. TCRdb independently ran MiXCR on the 5' RACE reads; one entry per CDR3 protein. The top ten hold roughly 8% of the sample, which has approximately 440,000 distinct CDR3 sequences, around 20% seen once. This clonotype was seen only a few times. Germline V gene sequence: CDR1 MNHEY, CDR2 SVGAGI. V lost 6 bases and J 15 bases, leaving 24 bases between the germline ends. CDR3 length: 14 residues. Specimen: PBMCs or a T cell subset sorted from them (not recorded which). The rearrangement joins TRBV6-5 to TRBJ2-1; D is possibly TRBD2 (6 bases). This sequence was found in an adult woman who had mild COVID-19 (a few samples of this study predate the infection). Cell type and time point are not known. The CDR3 nucleotides read TGTGCCAGCAGGCCCTTGCTAGCGTTTGAGAGTGGGTTCTTC. Amino acid sequence: CASRPLLAFESGFF.